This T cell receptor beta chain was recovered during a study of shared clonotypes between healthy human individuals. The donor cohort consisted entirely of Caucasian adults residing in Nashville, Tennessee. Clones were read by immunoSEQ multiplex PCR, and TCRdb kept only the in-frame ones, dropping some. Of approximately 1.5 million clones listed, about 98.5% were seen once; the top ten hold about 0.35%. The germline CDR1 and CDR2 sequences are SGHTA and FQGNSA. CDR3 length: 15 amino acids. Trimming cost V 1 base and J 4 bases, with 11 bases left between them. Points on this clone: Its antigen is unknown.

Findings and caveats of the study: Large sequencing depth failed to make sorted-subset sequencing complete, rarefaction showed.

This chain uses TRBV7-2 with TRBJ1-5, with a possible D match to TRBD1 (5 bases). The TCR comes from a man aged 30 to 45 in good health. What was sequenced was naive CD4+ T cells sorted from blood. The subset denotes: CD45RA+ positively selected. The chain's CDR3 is CASSLVRESNQPQHF. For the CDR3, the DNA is TGTGCCAGCAGCTTAGTCAGGGAGAGTAATCAGCCCCAGCATTTT.